The sequence of this TCR beta chain was determined in a study of T cells expressing NK-cell markers. At the level of the study: Sequencing of TCR beta repertoires drew on sorted CD3+CD56+NKG2C+, CD3+CD56+NKG2C- and CD3+CD56-NKG2C+ T cells. Study-wide results and caveats: HCMV specificity of the expanded NKG2C+ T cell clones stayed unclear.

The CDR3 contains 15 residues. Germline CDR1 DFQATT, CDR2 SNEGSKA (reference sequence). Scientists made TCR beta cDNA using 5'RACE template switching with UMIs. One entry per CDR3 protein, without DNA, is what TCRdb gives after re-calling the 5' RACE reads. The listing records some 280,000 distinct CDR3 sequences. Comments on this clonotype: The target antigen is unknown.

Material: blood T cells: a sorted CD56 or NKG2C T cell subset, CD4+ or CD8+ T cells, or bulk PBMC T cells (not recorded which). The genes are TRBV20-1 and TRBJ1-1. The sequence was obtained from a young man in good health. The CDR3 loop reads CSAREGTPEGTEAFF.